The clone carrying this T cell receptor beta chain has ten or more counts. This record belongs to a study of T cells in Graves' hyperthyroidism and ophthalmopathy. CDR3 length equals 16 residues. Germline V lookup: CDR1 SEHNR, CDR2 FQNEAQ (reference sequence). Losses at the gene ends were 5 bases for V and 0 bases for J; bases not matched to a gene: 7. From RNA transcripts, TCR beta CDR3 regions were amplified. Using the HTBI primer set, a first-round RT-PCR was run on the TCR CDR3. TCRdb analysed the multiplex PCR reads with MiXCR anew, one entry per CDR3 protein. The sample lists some 400,000 distinct CDR3 sequences, roughly 13% seen once, with 20% to 25% in the top ten.

This rearrangement joins TRBV7-9 to TRBJ2-1, with TRBD2 identical over 7 bases. The sequenced material came from blood. The receptor's source is a man aged 25 to 40 with Graves' hyperthyroidism that later progressed to Graves' ophthalmopathy. The CDR3 region has the DNA TGTGCCAGCAGCAGTCCTAGCGGAAGCTCCTACAATGAGCAGTTCTTC. This sequence encodes CASSSPSGSSYNEQFF.